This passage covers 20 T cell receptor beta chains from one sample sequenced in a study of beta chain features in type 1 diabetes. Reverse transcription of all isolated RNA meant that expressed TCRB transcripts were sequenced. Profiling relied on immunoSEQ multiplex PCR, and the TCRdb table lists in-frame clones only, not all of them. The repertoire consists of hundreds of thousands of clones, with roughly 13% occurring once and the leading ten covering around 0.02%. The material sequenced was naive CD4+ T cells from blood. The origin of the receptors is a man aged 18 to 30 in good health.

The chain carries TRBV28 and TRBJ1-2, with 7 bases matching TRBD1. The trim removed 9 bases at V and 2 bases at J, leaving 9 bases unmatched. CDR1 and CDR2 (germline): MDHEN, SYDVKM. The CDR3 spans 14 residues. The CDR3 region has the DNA TGTGCCAGTAAAGTGAGGGGGCTAAACTATGGCTACACCTTC. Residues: CASKVRGLNYGYTF.

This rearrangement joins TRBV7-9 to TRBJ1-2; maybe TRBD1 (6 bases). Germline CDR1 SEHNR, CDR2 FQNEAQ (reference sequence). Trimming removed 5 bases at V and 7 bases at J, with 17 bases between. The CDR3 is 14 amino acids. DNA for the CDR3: TGTGCCAGCAGCAAGTTTACAGGGAAAGGTGGCTACACCTTC. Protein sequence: CASSKFTGKGGYTF. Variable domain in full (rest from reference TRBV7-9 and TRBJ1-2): DTGVSQNPRHKITKRGQNVTFRCDPISEHNRLYWYRQTLGQGPEFLTYFQNEAQLEKSRLLSDRFSAERPKGSFSTLEIQRTEQGDSAMYLCASSKFTGKGGYTFGSGTRLTVV.

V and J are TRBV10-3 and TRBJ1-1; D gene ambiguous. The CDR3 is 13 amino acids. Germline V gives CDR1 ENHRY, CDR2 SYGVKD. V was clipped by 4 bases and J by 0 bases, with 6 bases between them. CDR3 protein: CAISGGMNTEAFF. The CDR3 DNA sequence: TGTGCCATCAGTGGAGGGATGAACACTGAAGCTTTCTTT.

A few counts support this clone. Here the CDR3 reads CAWKELGQGYEQYF. DNA of the CDR3: TGTGCCTGGAAAGAGCTGGGACAGGGGTACGAGCAGTACTTC. V usage is TRBV30 and J usage is TRBJ2-7; 10 bases are shared with TRBD1. Germline V gene sequence: CDR1 GTSNPN, CDR2 SVGIG (reference sequence). The length of the CDR3 is 14 residues. The V and J ends lost 4 bases and 4 bases, in that order; junction bases with no gene match: 7.

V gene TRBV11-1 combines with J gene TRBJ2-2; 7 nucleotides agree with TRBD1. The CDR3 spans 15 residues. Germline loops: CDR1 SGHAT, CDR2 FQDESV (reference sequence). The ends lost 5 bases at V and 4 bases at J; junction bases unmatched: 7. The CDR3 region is CASSRRQGSTGELFF. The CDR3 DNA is TGTGCCAGCAGCAGAAGACAGGGTAGCACCGGGGAGCTGTTTTTT.

CDR3 protein: CASSLSGHEKLFF. The CDR3 bases are TGTGCCAGCAGTTTATCTGGGCATGAAAAACTGTTTTTT. The V call is TRBV28, the J call TRBJ1-4, with D unresolved. Trimming took 1 base from V and 6 from J, leaving 6 bases between them. Germline V gives CDR1 MDHEN, CDR2 SYDVKM. The CDR3 is made up of 13 amino acids.

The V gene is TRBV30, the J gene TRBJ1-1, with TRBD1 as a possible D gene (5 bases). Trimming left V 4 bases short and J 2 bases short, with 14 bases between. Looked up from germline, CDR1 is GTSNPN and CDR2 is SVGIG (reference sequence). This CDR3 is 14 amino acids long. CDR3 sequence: CAWTQGAGNTEAFF. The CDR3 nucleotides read TGTGCCTGGACGCAAGGGGCGGGAAACACTGAAGCTTTCTTT.

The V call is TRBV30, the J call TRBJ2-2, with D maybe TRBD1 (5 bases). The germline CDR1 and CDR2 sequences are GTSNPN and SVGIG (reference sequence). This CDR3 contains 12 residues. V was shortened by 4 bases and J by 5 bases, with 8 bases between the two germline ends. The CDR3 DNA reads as TGTGCCTGGAATTCAGGGACCGGGGAGCTGTTTTTT. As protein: CAWNSGTGELFF.

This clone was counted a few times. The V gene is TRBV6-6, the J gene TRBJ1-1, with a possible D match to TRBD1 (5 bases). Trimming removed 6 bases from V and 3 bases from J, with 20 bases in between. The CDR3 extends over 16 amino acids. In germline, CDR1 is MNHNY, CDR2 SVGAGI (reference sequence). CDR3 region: CASSETREGGDTEAFF. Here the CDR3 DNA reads TGTGCCAGCAGCGAAACCAGGGAAGGTGGGGACACTGAAGCTTTCTTT.

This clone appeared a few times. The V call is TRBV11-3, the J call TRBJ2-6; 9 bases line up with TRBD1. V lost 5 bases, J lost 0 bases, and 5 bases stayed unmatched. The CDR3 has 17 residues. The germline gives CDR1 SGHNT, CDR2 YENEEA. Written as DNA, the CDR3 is TGTGCCAGCAGCCCGAGGGACAGGGTCTCTGGGGCCAACGTCCTGACTTTC. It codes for CASSPRDRVSGANVLTF. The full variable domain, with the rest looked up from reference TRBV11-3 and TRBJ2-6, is EAGVVQSPRYKIIEKKQPVAFWCNPISGHNTLYWYLQNLGQGPELLIRYENEEAVDDSQLPKDRFSAERLKGVDSTLKIQPAELGDSAVYLCASSPRDRVSGANVLTFGAGSRLTVL.

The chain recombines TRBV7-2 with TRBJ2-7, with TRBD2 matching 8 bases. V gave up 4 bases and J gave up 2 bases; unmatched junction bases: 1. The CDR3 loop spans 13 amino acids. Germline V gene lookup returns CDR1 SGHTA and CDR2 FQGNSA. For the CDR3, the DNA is TGTGCCAGCAGCTATAGCGGGACCTACGAGCAGTACTTC. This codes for CASSYSGTYEQYF.

DNA of the CDR3: TGTGCCTGGAGTGACCTGGGGGGAGCTGGAAACACCATATATTTT. It specifies CAWSDLGGAGNTIYF. This sequence joins TRBV30 and TRBJ1-3; possible D gene TRBD1, 5 bases. CDR3 length: 15 residues. The germline V gene has CDR1 GTSNPN and CDR2 SVGIG (reference sequence). Between the trimmed V and J ends, which lost 1 base and 2 bases, there was a span of 12 bases. Full variable domain (rest looked up from reference TRBV30 and TRBJ1-3): SQTIHQWPATLVQPVGSPLSLECTVEGTSNPNLYWYRQAAGRGLQLLFYSVGIGQISSEVPQNLSASRPQDRQFILSSKKLLLSDSGFYLCAWSDLGGAGNTIYFGEGSWLTVV.

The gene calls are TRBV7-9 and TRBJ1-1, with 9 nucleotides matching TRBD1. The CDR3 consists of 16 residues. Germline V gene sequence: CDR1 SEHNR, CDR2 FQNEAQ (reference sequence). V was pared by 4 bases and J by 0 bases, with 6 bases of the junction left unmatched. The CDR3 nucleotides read TGTGCCAGCAGCTCCCGCCGGGACAGGGTGAACACTGAAGCTTTCTTT. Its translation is CASSSRRDRVNTEAFF.

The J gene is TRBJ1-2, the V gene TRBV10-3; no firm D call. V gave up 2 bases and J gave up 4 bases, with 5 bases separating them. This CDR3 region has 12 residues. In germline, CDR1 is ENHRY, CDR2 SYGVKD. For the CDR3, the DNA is TGTGCCATCAGTGAGATGGCCTATGGCTACACCTTC. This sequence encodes CAISEMAYGYTF.

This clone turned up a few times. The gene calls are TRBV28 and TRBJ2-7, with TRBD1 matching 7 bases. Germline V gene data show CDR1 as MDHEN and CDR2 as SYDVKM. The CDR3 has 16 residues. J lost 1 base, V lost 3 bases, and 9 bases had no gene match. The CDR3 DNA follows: TGTGCCAGCAGTTTCGGTAGGGGGCCGGGATCCTACGAGCAGTACTTC. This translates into CASSFGRGPGSYEQYF.

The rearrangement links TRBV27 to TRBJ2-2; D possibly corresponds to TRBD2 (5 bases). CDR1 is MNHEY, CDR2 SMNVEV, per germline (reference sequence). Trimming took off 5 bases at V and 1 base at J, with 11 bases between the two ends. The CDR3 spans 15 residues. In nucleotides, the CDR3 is TGTGCCAGCAGTCCTACTAGTGTGAACACCGGGGAGCTGTTTTTT. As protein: CASSPTSVNTGELFF.

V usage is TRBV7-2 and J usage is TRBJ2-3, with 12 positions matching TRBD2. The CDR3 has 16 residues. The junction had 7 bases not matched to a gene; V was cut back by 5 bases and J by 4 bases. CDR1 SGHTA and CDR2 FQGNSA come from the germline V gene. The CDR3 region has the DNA TGTGCCAGCAGCGACGTTACTAGCGGGAGGTCAGATACGCAGTATTTT. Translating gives CASSDVTSGRSDTQYF.

CDR3 coding DNA: TGTGCCAGCAACCTGAGAGGCGTGAGCACAGATACGCAGTATTTT. Translating it yields CASNLRGVSTDTQYF. The chain uses TRBV28 and TRBJ2-3; D uncertain. The CDR3 is made up of 15 amino acids. The germline CDR1 and CDR2 sequences are MDHEN and SYDVKM. Trimming removed 7 bases from V and 0 bases from J, with 14 bases in between.

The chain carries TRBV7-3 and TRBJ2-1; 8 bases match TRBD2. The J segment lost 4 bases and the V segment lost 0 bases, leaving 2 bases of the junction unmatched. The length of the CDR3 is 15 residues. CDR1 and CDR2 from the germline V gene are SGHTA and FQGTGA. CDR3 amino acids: CASSLTSGAYNEQFF. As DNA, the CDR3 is TGTGCCAGCAGCTTAACTAGCGGGGCTTACAATGAGCAGTTCTTC.

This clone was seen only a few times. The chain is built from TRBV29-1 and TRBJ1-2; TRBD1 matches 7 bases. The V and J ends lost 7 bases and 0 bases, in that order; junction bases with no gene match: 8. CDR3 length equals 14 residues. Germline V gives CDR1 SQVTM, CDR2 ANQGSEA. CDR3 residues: CSAPGQATNYGYTF. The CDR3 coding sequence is TGCAGCGCCCCTGGACAGGCCACTAACTATGGCTACACCTTC.